This TCR beta chain appears in the sequencing data of a study of T-cell memory formation after mild COVID-19. For the study at large: In these data, TCR clusters were largely donor specific.

This clonotype was seen many times. TCRdb reprocessed the 5' RACE reads with MiXCR, giving one entry per CDR3 protein. This sample has roughly 350,000 distinct CDR3 sequences, with roughly an eighth found just once. CDR1 is SGHRS, CDR2 YFSETQ, per germline. The CDR3 has 14 residues. V was clipped by 0 bases and J by 0 bases, with 7 bases between them. The clonotype originates from a man aged 18 to 30 who had mild COVID-19 (a few samples of this study predate the infection). Cell type and time point are not known. The V and J genes are TRBV5-1 and TRBJ2-7, with D hard to call. Sequences were obtained from PBMCs or a T cell subset sorted from them (not recorded which). CDR3 residues: CASSLDPSSYEQYV. The DNA of the CDR3 is TGCGCCAGCAGCTTGGATCCGAGCTCCTACGAGCAGTACGTC.